This T cell receptor beta chain was found in a study of cytomegalovirus exposure and HLA in healthy donors. Findings and caveats of the study: Reports indicated that the classifier achieved high specificity and sensitivity in diagnosing cytomegalovirus status. Specificity of a few CMV-associated chains for CMV antigens was verified in vitro. Investigators reported 164 TCR beta chains as tied to cytomegalovirus. Judged likely to be a sequencing artifact was a cluster of highly shared sequence variants.

Researchers ran the PCR with 60 Vbeta and 13 Jbeta primers. TCRdb's copy holds only in-frame clones and misses some; the assay was immunoSEQ multiplex PCR. The sample holds 250,000 or so clones, approximately 80% seen once. V shed 0 bases and J 2 bases; nucleotides not matched to a gene: 5. The germline CDR1 and CDR2 sequences are SQVTM and ANQGSEA. The CDR3 covers 15 residues. On this clone: Its matching antigen is unknown.

The sequenced material came from PBMCs. The TCR sequence derives from a woman aged 60-70 years in good health and CMV-seropositive. The chain is built from TRBV29-1 and TRBJ2-7; TRBD1 matches at 9 bases. The CDR3 coding sequence is TGCAGCGTTGAAGATCCGGACAGGGGACCCTACGAGCAGTACTTC. Its protein product is CSVEDPDRGPYEQYF.